The 12 T cell receptor beta chains below all came from one sample that was sequenced in a study of T cell responses to AZD1222 COVID-19 vaccine. Only in-frame clones appear in the TCRdb table, and some are missing; sequencing was by immunoSEQ multiplex PCR. The data hold over 50,000 clones, with approximately 84% observed a single time. The material was peripheral blood, obtained on day 0 of AZD1222 vaccination. These TCRs come from an adult in good health.

The gene calls are TRBV3-1 (or the pseudogene TRBV3-2) and TRBJ2-7; D call uncertain. Germline-derived CDR1 and CDR2 are LGHDT and YNNKEL (reference sequence). V was shortened by 1 base and J by 5 bases, with 3 bases between the two germline ends. The CDR3 spans 11 residues. The CDR3 spells CASSQVNEQYF. DNA for the CDR3: TGTGCCAGCAGCCAAGTTAACGAGCAGTACTTC.

V is TRBV5-1 and J is TRBJ1-3, with 9 nucleotides matching TRBD1. This CDR3 contains 16 residues. V dropped 4 bases and J dropped 0; count of bases not matched to a gene: 5. Germline V gene lookup returns CDR1 SGHRS and CDR2 YFSETQ. CDR3 in DNA: TGCGCCAGCAGCCCAGGGACAGGGATCTCTGGAAACACCATATATTTT. Translated, it gives CASSPGTGISGNTIYF. The variable domain in full, completed from reference TRBV5-1 and TRBJ1-3, reads KAGVTQTPRYLIKTRGQQVTLSCSPISGHRSVSWYQQTPGQGLQFLFEYFSETQRNKGNFPGRFSGRQFSNSRSEMNVSTLELGDSALYLCASSPGTGISGNTIYFGEGSWLTVV.

The chain is built from TRBV5-1 and TRBJ1-4; D is undetermined. Between the trimmed V and J ends, which lost 2 bases and 4 bases, there was a span of 12 bases. There are 15 residues in the CDR3. Germline V lookup: CDR1 SGHRS, CDR2 YFSETQ. The CDR3 sequence is CASSFNGGYNEKLFF. For the CDR3, the DNA is TGCGCCAGCAGCTTTAATGGCGGATATAATGAAAAACTGTTTTTT.

This chain links TRBV27 with TRBJ2-5, with 9 bases identical to TRBD2. V shed 4 bases, J shed 5 bases, and the junction held 11 bases outside the gene matches. From germline, CDR1 is MNHEY and CDR2 SMNVEV (reference sequence). The CDR3 contains 16 residues. The CDR3 DNA reads as TGTGCCAGCAGTTCGCCGCGACTAGCGGTAGGTGAGACCCAGTACTTC. Protein sequence: CASSSPRLAVGETQYF.

The J gene is TRBJ2-7, the V gene TRBV25-1; 9 bases match TRBD2. The J segment lost 3 bases and the V segment lost 4 bases, leaving 7 bases of the junction unmatched. The length of the CDR3 is 15 residues. CDR1 MGHDK and CDR2 SYGVNS come from the germline V gene. The CDR3: CASSALAGLHYEQYF. CDR3 nucleotide sequence: TGTGCCAGCAGTGCGCTAGCGGGGCTACACTACGAGCAGTACTTC.

The V gene is TRBV19, the J gene TRBJ1-2, with 9 bases fitting TRBD1. V was clipped by 6 bases and J by 8 bases; unmatched bases: 7. The CDR3 is made up of 13 amino acids. Germline V gene sequence: CDR1 LNHDA, CDR2 SQIVND (reference sequence). The CDR3 sequence is CASSPQGAQGYTF. The DNA for the CDR3 is TGTGCCAGTAGCCCACAGGGGGCGCAGGGCTACACCTTC.

The rearrangement joins TRBV4-3 to TRBJ2-4, with D possibly being TRBD1 (6 bases). CDR1 and CDR2 from the germline V gene are LGHNA and YSLEER. This CDR3 contains 16 residues. V lost 2 bases, J lost 0 bases, and 11 bases lay in between. This CDR3 reads CASSQQGPSAKNIQYF. CDR3 nucleotide sequence: TGCGCCAGCAGCCAACAGGGGCCATCAGCCAAAAACATTCAGTACTTC.

CDR3 region: CSARDDGGYTF. The CDR3 DNA sequence: TGCAGTGCTAGAGATGATGGGGGCTACACCTTC. V gene TRBV20-1 combines with J gene TRBJ1-2; D not certain. Germline V gene sequence: CDR1 DFQATT, CDR2 SNEGSKA (reference sequence). Trimming pared 0 bases from V and 8 bases from J, leaving 7 bases between. There are 11 residues in the CDR3.

The rearrangement uses TRBV6-5 and TRBJ2-3; 11 nucleotides match TRBD1. The trim removed 6 bases at V and 6 bases at J, leaving 5 bases unmatched. This CDR3 has 14 residues. The germline CDR1 and CDR2 sequences are MNHEY and SVGAGI. CDR3 nucleotides: TGTGCCAGCAGGCTCCGGGACAGGGGGGATACGCAGTATTTT. This codes for CASRLRDRGDTQYF.

This chain links TRBV3-1 (or the pseudogene TRBV3-2) with TRBJ2-7; the D gene is possibly TRBD2 (7 bases). Trimming pared 4 bases from V and 2 bases from J, leaving 12 bases between. The germline V gene encodes CDR1 LGHDT and CDR2 YNNKEL (reference sequence). This CDR3 is 14 amino acids long. CDR3 in amino acids: CASSRGGQTYEQYF. DNA of the CDR3: TGTGCCAGCAGCCGGGGGGGACAAACCTACGAGCAGTACTTC.

Comments on this clone: The junction departs from the called germline gene at one end, perhaps through a read error. The chain links TRBV6-1 to TRBJ1-6; 8 bases match TRBD1. CDR1 and CDR2 from the germline V gene are MNHNS and SASEGT. There are 16 residues in the CDR3. The DNA for the CDR3 is TGTGCCAGCAGAGAAGCAGGGGGCGCAAGAAATTCACCCCTCCACTTT. Translated: CASREAGGARNSPLHF.

Only a few counts were recorded for this clone. The chain has TRBV11-1 and TRBJ1-2; D is unresolved. V was shortened by 2 bases and J by 8 bases, with 9 bases between the two germline ends. This CDR3 has 12 residues. CDR1 is SGHAT and CDR2 is FQDESV in the germline V gene (reference sequence). The CDR3 is CASSLIGNGYTF. In nucleotides, the CDR3 is TGTGCCAGCAGCTTAATCGGTAACGGCTACACCTTC.